The 24 T cell receptor beta chains below were found in one sample sequenced in a study of PD-1 and CTLA-4 blockade in melanoma. Data came from immunoSEQ multiplex PCR; TCRdb stores just in-frame clones and leaves some out. There are around 12,000 clones in the sample; approximately 80% occur only once, and around a third lies in the top ten. The material sequenced was CD8+ T cells from peripheral blood, taken from a patient given anti-PD-1 treatment. These receptors were collected from a human donor with melanoma.

This clone was seen a handful of times. CDR3: CASTGTTLGVEQYF. Written as DNA, the CDR3 is TGTGCCAGCACCGGGACTACATTAGGCGTCGAGCAGTACTTC. The chain joins TRBV3-1 (or the pseudogene TRBV3-2) to TRBJ2-7, with 7 positions matching TRBD2. This CDR3 spans 14 amino acids. V lost 7 bases and J lost 6; bases outside the gene matches: 12. CDR1 is LGHDT, CDR2 YNNKEL, per germline (reference sequence).

The V gene is TRBV19, the J gene TRBJ2-1, with D possibly being TRBD2 (5 bases). The V gene's germline CDR1 is LNHDA and CDR2 SQIVND (reference sequence). V dropped 3 bases and J dropped 4 bases, with 13 bases sitting between them. The CDR3 totals 15 residues. The CDR3 reads CASSIFEGQYNEQFF. CDR3 in DNA: TGTGCCAGTAGTATCTTCGAGGGTCAGTACAATGAGCAGTTCTTC.

This sequence joins TRBV6-5 and TRBJ2-1; 9 bases are shared with TRBD2. The germline gives CDR1 MNHEY, CDR2 SVGAGI. The CDR3 spans 15 residues. V shed 6 bases, J shed 5 bases, and the junction held 8 bases outside the gene matches. CDR3 in amino acids: CASRELAGNHNEQFF. DNA of the CDR3: TGTGCCAGCAGGGAGCTAGCGGGGAATCACAATGAGCAGTTCTTC.

This chain links TRBV9 with TRBJ1-5; D unresolved. This CDR3 has 14 residues. Per germline, CDR1 SGDLS and CDR2 YYNGEE. With 3 bases removed from V and 2 bases from J, the gap between germline ends came to 9 bases. CDR3: CASSAGNGNQPQHF. Written as DNA, the CDR3 is TGTGCCAGCAGCGCCGGGAATGGCAATCAGCCCCAGCATTTT.

The genes are TRBV6-2 or TRBV6-3 and TRBJ1-1; no firm D call. V was cut by 2 bases and J by 3 bases, with 10 bases left in between. The CDR3 loop spans 14 amino acids. Germline CDR1 MNHEY, CDR2 SVGEGT. The CDR3 sequence: CASSYTVFYTEAFF. The DNA of the CDR3 is TGTGCCAGCAGTTACACGGTCTTTTACACTGAAGCTTTCTTT.

The gene calls are TRBV4-1 and TRBJ2-1; D gene unclear. Germline V gives CDR1 MGHRA, CDR2 YSYEKL. The CDR3 loop spans 17 amino acids. Trimming pared 3 bases from V and 0 bases from J, leaving 15 bases between. CDR3 DNA sequence: TGCGCCAGCAGCCATTACCCGGAGTGGAGCTCCTACAATGAGCAGTTCTTC. It encodes CASSHYPEWSSYNEQFF.

V usage is TRBV6-7 and J usage is TRBJ2-1; the D gene is possibly TRBD2 (5 bases). TRBV6-7 is reported as an ORF; its role is uncertain. This CDR3 contains 17 residues. V was clipped by 6 bases and J by 10 bases, with 28 bases between them. The DNA of the CDR3 is TGTGCCAGCAGACTACTCGGTTTAAGCGAGCTAGCTCGGGAGCAGTTCTTC. Residues: CASRLLGLSELAREQFF.

This chain links TRBV14 with TRBJ2-1; D gene unclear. The germline V gene encodes CDR1 SGHDN and CDR2 FVKESK. The CDR3 length is 14 residues. The V and J ends lost 0 bases and 8 bases respectively, with 11 bases between them. CDR3 DNA sequence: TGTGCCAGCAGCCAAGAACTGGTTTGGGATGAGCAGTTCTTC. Translation: CASSQELVWDEQFF.

The chain is built from TRBV11-3 and TRBJ2-3; TRBD1 aligns across 9 bases. This CDR3 has 15 residues. CDR1 is SGHNT and CDR2 is YENEEA in the germline V gene. After removal of 5 bases from V and 2 bases from J, the junction contained 5 bases not matched to a gene. The CDR3 loop is CASSRTGAFTDTQYF. The CDR3 DNA is TGTGCCAGCAGCCGGACAGGGGCCTTCACAGATACGCAGTATTTT.

The CDR3 is CASSYPLAGLTTEQFF. In DNA form, the CDR3 reads TGTGCCAGCAGTTACCCACTAGCGGGGCTTACAACTGAGCAGTTCTTC. The V and J genes are TRBV6-2 or TRBV6-3 and TRBJ2-1; the match to TRBD2 covers 10 bases. This CDR3 has 16 amino acids. Unmatched junction bases numbered 10, after V lost 2 bases and J lost 9 bases. The germline CDR1 and CDR2 sequences are MNHEY and SVGEGT.

The chain employs TRBV4-3 and TRBJ2-2; no firm D call. The V and J ends lost 3 bases and 3 bases respectively, with 8 bases between them. The CDR3 runs 14 residues. Germline V gene data show CDR1 as LGHNA and CDR2 as YSLEER. The CDR3 protein is CASSHMGYTGELFF. CDR3 nucleotide sequence: TGCGCCAGCAGCCATATGGGGTACACCGGGGAGCTGTTTTTT.

The chain employs TRBV15 and TRBJ1-5; 7 bases are a match to TRBD1. CDR3 length: 16 residues. In germline, CDR1 is LNHNV, CDR2 YYDKDF (reference sequence). V lost 2 bases, J lost 3 bases, and 7 bases stayed unmatched. In DNA form, the CDR3 reads TGTGCCACCAGCAGACCCCAGGACAGGACCAATCAGCCCCAGCATTTT. This translates into CATSRPQDRTNQPQHF.

The chain has TRBV6-4 and TRBJ2-1; 10 positions agree with TRBD2. The CDR3 runs 17 residues. V shed 3 bases, J shed 0 bases, and the junction held 5 bases outside the gene matches. Germline CDR1 reads MRHNA; CDR2 reads SNTAGT. CDR3 bases: TGTGCCAGCAGTGAAAGGGCTAGCGGGAGCTCCTACAATGAGCAGTTCTTC. The encoded protein is CASSERASGSSYNEQFF.

V and J are TRBV15 and TRBJ2-2; no definite D call. From germline, CDR1 is LNHNV and CDR2 YYDKDF (reference sequence). V was cut by 4 bases and J by 2 bases, with 17 bases left in between. The CDR3 extends over 17 amino acids. CDR3 in DNA: TGTGCCACCAGCATACCCGGGTGGCAAGACAACACCGGGGAGCTGTTTTTT. Translating gives CATSIPGWQDNTGELFF.

The chain couples TRBV5-6 to TRBJ2-4; D is perhaps TRBD1 or TRBD2 (6 bases each). Trimming pared 4 bases from V and 8 bases from J, leaving 19 bases between. This CDR3 has 15 residues. Germline V lookup: CDR1 SGHDT, CDR2 YYEEEE. The CDR3 protein is CASSPWGAGSDIQYF. In DNA, the CDR3 is TGTGCCAGCAGCCCGTGGGGGGCCGGGTCGGACATTCAGTACTTC. Together with reference TRBV5-6 and TRBJ2-4, the CDR3 gives the full variable domain: DAGVTQSPTHLIKTRGQQVTLRCSPKSGHDTVSWYQQALGQGPQFIFQYYEEEERQRGNFPDRFSGHQFPNYSSELNVNALLLGDSALYLCASSPWGAGSDIQYFGAGTRLSVL.

V is TRBV19 and J is TRBJ2-1, with a weak D call TRBD2 (6 bases). Germline loops: CDR1 LNHDA, CDR2 SQIVND (reference sequence). The CDR3 sequence is 13 residues long. V lost 8 bases to trimming and J lost 1 base, with 9 bases between them. The CDR3 DNA reads as TGTGCCAGTGGTAGCGGTTCCTACAATGAGCAGTTCTTC. Amino acids: CASGSGSYNEQFF.

This clone is classed as medium-sized. The chain employs TRBV11-2 and TRBJ2-1; D remains unclear. Germline V lookup: CDR1 SGHAT, CDR2 FQNNGV. The V end was cut by 5 bases, the J end by 5 bases, with 10 bases between. The CDR3 sequence is 13 residues long. The CDR3 is CASSPNTDNEQFF. CDR3 nucleotides: TGTGCCAGCAGCCCGAATACAGACAATGAGCAGTTCTTC. The full variable domain, its missing parts supplied by reference TRBV11-2 and TRBJ2-1, is EAGVAQSPRYKIIEKRQSVAFWCNPISGHATLYWYQQILGQGPKLLIQFQNNGVVDDSQLPKDRFSAERLKGVDSTLKIQPAKLEDSAVYLCASSPNTDNEQFFGPGTRLTVL.

The chain is built from TRBV4-1 and TRBJ2-1, with 7 bases fitting TRBD2. V dropped 2 bases and J dropped 13; count of bases not matched to a gene: 14. Germline V lookup: CDR1 MGHRA, CDR2 YSYEKL. This CDR3 spans 15 amino acids. The CDR3 DNA is TGCGCCAGCAGCCAACTTAGCAGAGGGGAGGGGAGTCAGTTCTTC. Protein: CASSQLSRGEGSQFF.

This chain connects TRBV3-1 (or the pseudogene TRBV3-2) to TRBJ2-3; D not resolved. Trimming pared 4 bases from V and 6 bases from J, leaving 8 bases between. The CDR3 spans 12 residues. Germline lookup yields CDR1 LGHDT and CDR2 YNNKEL (reference sequence). CDR3 in amino acids: CASSLLTDTQYF. The DNA of the CDR3 is TGTGCCAGCAGCCTACTAACGGATACGCAGTATTTT.

The chain is built from TRBV19 and TRBJ2-1; D tentatively fits TRBD1 or TRBD2 (5 bases each). V was trimmed by 10 bases and J by 3 bases, leaving 13 bases between them. CDR1 is LNHDA, CDR2 SQIVND, per germline (reference sequence). The CDR3 consists of 13 residues. CDR3 loop: CATFSGGYNEQFF. The CDR3 DNA follows: TGTGCCACCTTTAGTGGGGGCTACAATGAGCAGTTCTTC. Full variable domain (rest looked up from reference TRBV19 and TRBJ2-1): DGGITQSPKYLFRKEGQNVTLSCEQNLNHDAMYWYRQDPGQGLRLIYYSQIVNDFQKGDIAEGYSVSREKKESFPLTVTSAQKNPTAFYLCATFSGGYNEQFFGPGTRLTVL.

V and J are TRBV19 and TRBJ2-5; TRBD2 might be the D (6 bases). V lost 5 bases, J lost 2 bases, and 9 bases lay in between. Germline assignment: CDR1 LNHDA and CDR2 SQIVND (reference sequence). The CDR3 is 13 residues long. As DNA, the CDR3 is TGTGCCAGTAGTGGGGGACTTCAAGAGACCCAGTACTTC. The encoded protein is CASSGGLQETQYF.

The chain links TRBV5-1 to TRBJ1-3, with 7 bases fitting TRBD1. J gave up 1 base and V 7 bases, and 5 bases lay outside the gene matches. The length of the CDR3 is 14 residues. The V gene's germline CDR1 is SGHRS and CDR2 YFSETQ. The CDR3 here is CASSRTGSGNTIYF. The CDR3 bases are TGCGCCAGCTCCCGGACAGGATCTGGAAACACCATATATTTT.

The chain joins TRBV27 to TRBJ2-7; 10 bases match TRBD1. This CDR3 region has 17 residues. Germline V lookup: CDR1 MNHEY, CDR2 SMNVEV (reference sequence). Trimming took 7 bases from V and 5 from J; bases not matched to a gene: 17. Here the CDR3 reads CASTSQLTDRGFHEQYF. In DNA, the CDR3 is TGTGCCAGCACTTCTCAGTTGACGGACAGGGGGTTTCACGAGCAGTACTTC.

The chain links TRBV23-1 to TRBJ1-5, with D possibly TRBD1 on 5 matching bases. TRBV23-1 is reported as an ORF; its role is uncertain. This CDR3 contains 19 residues. Between the trimmed V and J ends, which lost 10 bases and 5 bases, there was a span of 33 bases. Here the CDR3 reads CAIHLGDRLQPSTYQPQHF. The CDR3 DNA reads as TGCGCCATCCATTTGGGAGACAGACTCCAGCCCTCTACATATCAGCCCCAGCATTTT.